This T cell receptor (beta chain) was identified in a study of cytomegalovirus exposure and HLA in healthy donors. As for the study in general: Across 300 to 400 genotyped donors, 65% to 90% landed in the Caucasian-associated ancestry cluster.

The PCR ran on 60 Vbeta and 13 Jbeta primers. Profiled with immunoSEQ multiplex PCR; TCRdb holds only in-frame clones, not every one. This table holds 150,000 or so clones, more than 65% found once. Comment on this clone: Its antigen is as yet unknown.

Whole-study results and caveats: Some public TCRs appeared in many individuals, while most sequences were rare.

Germline V gene data show CDR1 as SGHRS and CDR2 as YFSETQ. The CDR3 loop spans 14 amino acids. V lost 0 bases and J lost 4, with 9 bases in between. The sequence came from a male donor in good health and CMV-seropositive. Sequencing was carried out using PBMCs. This chain joins TRBV5-1 and TRBJ2-3; perhaps TRBD1 as D (6 bases). The CDR3 nucleotides are TGCGCCAGCAGCTTGGCAGGGGAACCAGATACGCAGTATTTT. Its translation: CASSLAGEPDTQYF. The full variable domain, with the rest looked up from reference TRBV5-1 and TRBJ2-3, is KAGVTQTPRYLIKTRGQQVTLSCSPISGHRSVSWYQQTPGQGLQFLFEYFSETQRNKGNFPGRFSGRQFSNSRSEMNVSTLELGDSALYLCASSLAGEPDTQYFGPGTRLTVL.